Following are 24 T cell receptor beta chains from one sample sequenced in a study. TCRdb used MiXCR to reprocess the 5' RACE reads, holding one entry per CDR3 protein. The repertoire holds some 30,000 distinct CDR3 sequences, with approximately 27% as singletons. Sample: naive CD4+ T cells sorted from a lymph node. The subset here: naive CD4+ T cells, CD4+CD45RA+CD25-. The receptors come from a female donor with breast cancer.

The chain links TRBV6-5 to TRBJ1-1; 10 nucleotides match TRBD1. The germline CDR1 and CDR2 sequences are MNHEY and SVGAGI. This CDR3 comprises 18 residues. Unmatched junction bases numbered 14, after V lost 6 bases and J lost 1 base. DNA of the CDR3: TGTGCCAGCAGCACAACCATGGGACAGGGGAGCGCGAACACTGAAGCTTTCTTT. It encodes CASSTTMGQGSANTEAFF.

This clonotype has just one count. A much more abundant neighbour one base away suggests this may be a read error. J is TRBJ2-5 and V is TRBV5-1, with TRBD2 matching over 9 bases. This CDR3 contains 14 residues. Germline CDR1 reads SGHRS; CDR2 reads YFSETQ. The CDR3 coding sequence is TGCGCCAACAGCTTCCAGCGGGGGGAAGAGACCCAGTACTTC. This translates into CANSFQRGEETQYF.

On this clonotype: This may stem from a read error, because a much larger clone lies one nucleotide away. V is TRBV20-1 and J is TRBJ2-7; D not certain. With 4 bases removed from V and 6 bases from J, the gap between germline ends came to 10 bases. Germline lookup yields CDR1 DFQATT and CDR2 SNEGSKA (reference sequence). The CDR3 has 11 residues. CDR3 nucleotides: TGCAGTGCTACTATAGCCTGCGAGCAGTACTTC. Translation gives CSATIACEQYF.

This clonotype counts as medium-sized. This chain connects TRBV4-3 to TRBJ2-5, with 7 bases lining up with TRBD2. Germline V gene sequence: CDR1 LGHNA, CDR2 YSLEER. There are 16 residues in the CDR3. Trimming cost V 3 bases and J 6 bases; bases outside gene matches: 13. For the CDR3, the DNA is TGCGCCAGCAGCCAGTCCCTACTAGCGATTGTGAAGACCCAGTACTTC. Amino acids: CASSQSLLAIVKTQYF.

The chain joins TRBV27 to TRBJ2-5; 7 nucleotides match TRBD2. The CDR3 contains 18 residues. Trimming removed 0 bases from V and 3 bases from J; junction bases left unmatched: 13. Germline V lookup: CDR1 MNHEY, CDR2 SMNVEV (reference sequence). The DNA of the CDR3 is TGTGCCAGCAGTTTATCGAGTGTGGTGGGGAGGGCGGAAGAGACCCAGTACTTC. It translates to CASSLSSVVGRAEETQYF.

This clonotype was counted ten times or more. The gene calls are TRBV7-9 and TRBJ2-6; a weak D match, TRBD1 (5 bases). V was shortened by 4 bases and J by 1 base, with 14 bases between the two germline ends. In germline, CDR1 is SEHNR, CDR2 FQNEAQ (reference sequence). The CDR3 extends over 17 amino acids. The CDR3 loop is CASSSARVPSGANVLTF. The CDR3 nucleotides read TGTGCCAGCAGCTCGGCCAGGGTTCCATCTGGGGCCAACGTCCTGACTTTC.

This clonotype occurred a few times. The chain combines TRBV14 with TRBJ2-1; D perhaps matches TRBD2 (6 bases). The CDR3 length is 14 residues. CDR1 and CDR2 (germline): SGHDN, FVKESK. The germline V and J ends were trimmed by 4 bases and 2 bases, with 9 bases remaining between them. As DNA, the CDR3 is TGTGCCAGCAGCCTCGGCGGGGCCTACAATGAGCAGTTCTTC. Its protein product is CASSLGGAYNEQFF.

The chain uses TRBV4-1 and TRBJ2-7; the D gene is possibly TRBD1 (6 bases). The V end lost 1 base, the J end lost 6 bases, and 7 bases lay between the germline ends. The CDR3 loop spans 12 amino acids. Germline CDR1 and CDR2: MGHRA and YSYEKL. The CDR3 is CASSQGGGEQYF. The CDR3 DNA sequence: TGCGCCAGCAGCCAAGGAGGGGGCGAGCAGTACTTC.

This clonotype was counted many times. The chain combines TRBV5-1 with TRBJ2-1; D gene ambiguous. This CDR3 is built from 13 residues. Germline V gene lookup returns CDR1 SGHRS and CDR2 YFSETQ. V was pared by 6 bases and J by 6 bases, with 13 bases between. The CDR3 coding sequence is TGCGCCAGCAAGAGTCCTCTTCGCAATGAGCAGTTCTTC. Protein: CASKSPLRNEQFF.

This clonotype has only a few counts. This chain links TRBV5-4 with TRBJ1-2; 11 bases agree with TRBD1. Germline assignment: CDR1 SGHNT and CDR2 YYREEE (reference sequence). V was clipped by 4 bases and J by 8 bases; unmatched bases: 4. CDR3 length: 13 amino acids. CDR3 DNA: TGTGCCAGCAGCCTGGGACAGGGGGGCGGCTACACCTTC. Translating gives CASSLGQGGGYTF. The whole variable domain, remainder taken from reference TRBV5-4 and TRBJ1-2, is ETGVTQSPTHLIKTRGQQVTLRCSSQSGHNTVSWYQQALGQGPQFIFQYYREEENGRGNFPPRFSGLQFPNYSSELNVNALELDDSALYLCASSLGQGGGYTFGSGTRLTVV.

This clonotype qualifies as medium-sized (0.01 to 0.1%). J is TRBJ1-1 and V is TRBV6-5; D possibly corresponds to TRBD1 (6 bases). The germline V gene encodes CDR1 MNHEY and CDR2 SVGAGI. The ends were cut back, 7 bases at V and 5 bases at J, with 11 bases in the middle. CDR3 length equals 12 residues. CDR3 nucleotides: TGTGCCAGCACCGACCAGGGGACTGAAGCTTTCTTT. Residues: CASTDQGTEAFF.

With regard to this clonotype: An end of the junction differs from the germline gene, which may be a read error. This chain links TRBV28 with TRBJ1-4; D not certain. Looked up from germline, CDR1 is MDHEN and CDR2 is SYDVKM. This CDR3 has 14 amino acids. The CDR3 DNA sequence: TGTGCCAGCAGCACGAAGGGAACGAGGGAAAAACAGTTTTTT. This translates into CASSTKGTREKQFF.

The chain joins TRBV7-9 to TRBJ1-5; D may be TRBD1 (6 bases). The CDR3 contains 13 residues. CDR1 is SEHNR, CDR2 FQNEAQ, per germline (reference sequence). V was trimmed by 4 bases and J by 7 bases, leaving 11 bases between them. Here the CDR3 DNA reads TGTGCCAGCAGCTCGGACAGCAGCCAGCCCCAGCATTTT. Translating it yields CASSSDSSQPQHF.

In this sample, this clonotype turned up a few times. This sequence joins TRBV12-3 or TRBV12-4 and TRBJ2-1; TRBD1 might be the D (9 bases). V was trimmed by 7 bases and J by 12 bases, leaving 25 bases between them. The CDR3 has 15 amino acids. CDR3: CASTGTGTSRVGQFF. The CDR3 nucleotides read TGTGCCAGCACCGGGACAGGGACTAGTCGCGTCGGGCAGTTCTTC.

This clonotype is termed medium-sized. The chain combines TRBV9 with TRBJ1-2, with D uncertain. Trimming shortened V by 6 bases and J by 8 bases, and 5 bases separated the two germline ends. This CDR3 spans 9 amino acids. Germline lookup yields CDR1 SGDLS and CDR2 YYNGEE. The DNA of the CDR3 is TGTGCCAGCAAGGAGGGCTACACCTTC. Translation: CASKEGYTF.

On this clonotype itself: A much larger clone lies one base from this, so it may be a read error. The chain links TRBV14 to TRBJ1-6, with 8 bases identical to TRBD1. V lost 1 base to trimming and J lost 8 bases; unmatched junction nucleotides: 10. The CDR3 runs 17 residues. Germline assignment: CDR1 SGHDN and CDR2 FVKESK. For the CDR3, the DNA is TGTGCCAGCAGCCAAGGAGCCGGACAGGGAGGGTATTCACCCCTCCACTTT. This sequence encodes CASSQGAGQGGYSPLHF.

This clonotype was detected ten times or more. The CDR3 spells CATSRVRNQPQHF. CDR3 nucleotides: TGTGCCACCAGCAGGGTTCGGAATCAGCCCCAGCATTTT. This chain links TRBV15 with TRBJ1-5, with D hard to call. The ends were cut back, 3 bases at V and 4 bases at J, with 7 bases in the middle. Per the germline V gene, CDR1 is LNHNV and CDR2 is YYDKDF (reference sequence). The CDR3 is 13 amino acids.

Comment on this clonotype: A clone one base away is much larger, so this may be a read error. V gene TRBV20-1 combines with J gene TRBJ2-2; tentative D call: TRBD2 (6 bases). In germline, CDR1 is DFQATT, CDR2 SNEGSKA (reference sequence). CDR3 length: 15 amino acids. In DNA, the CDR3 is TGCAGTGCTAGAGATCGGATTAGCGGCACCGGGGGGCTGTTTTTT. It yields the protein CSARDRISGTGGLFF.

V is TRBV3-1 and J is TRBJ2-3, with 8 bases aligning to TRBD1. The germline CDR1 and CDR2 sequences are LGHDT and YNNKEL (reference sequence). This CDR3 has 16 residues. V was pared by 2 bases and J by 4 bases, with 8 bases of the junction left unmatched. This CDR3 reads CASSQPDRGIADTQYF. The CDR3 bases are TGTGCCAGCAGCCAACCAGACAGGGGTATCGCAGATACGCAGTATTTT.

With regard to this clonotype: An end of the junction does not agree with germline; a read error may underlie this. The chain couples TRBV5-1 to TRBJ1-2; no clear D. CDR3 length equals 15 residues. Per germline, CDR1 SGHRS and CDR2 YFSETQ. CDR3 residues: CASSLASGSSGGCTF. Here the CDR3 DNA reads TGCGCCAGCAGCTTGGCCTCGGGCAGTTCTGGTGGCTGCACCTTC.

A few counts support this clonotype. This chain joins TRBV7-3 and TRBJ2-5; 7 bases agree with TRBD1. CDR1 is SGHTA and CDR2 is FQGTGA in the germline V gene. J gave up 6 bases and V 5 bases, and 15 bases lay outside the gene matches. The CDR3 contains 16 residues. The DNA for the CDR3 is TGTGCCAGCAGCCCCTCCGGGACAGTAGGCCTTCAGACCCAGTACTTC. Protein: CASSPSGTVGLQTQYF.

Remarks on this clonotype: This may be a read error, as it is one base from a much larger clone. This rearrangement joins TRBV4-1 to TRBJ1-4; TRBD1 aligns across 8 bases. CDR3 length: 14 amino acids. The germline V gene encodes CDR1 MGHRA and CDR2 YSYEKL. Here the CDR3 reads CASSYQGANERLFF. CDR3 bases: TGCGCCAGCAGCTATCAGGGGGCTAATGAAAGACTGTTTTTT.

This clonotype was picked up a small number of times. The J gene is TRBJ2-2, the V gene TRBV12-3 or TRBV12-4; no definite D call. The length of the CDR3 is 15 residues. The V and J ends lost 4 bases and 0 bases respectively, with 9 bases between them. The CDR3 loop is CASSYWQTNTGELFF. For the CDR3, the DNA is TGTGCCAGCAGTTACTGGCAAACGAACACCGGGGAGCTGTTTTTT.

Many counts were recorded for this clonotype. V gene TRBV4-1 combines with J gene TRBJ2-1, with 11 nucleotides matching TRBD2. The CDR3 contains 15 residues. The V segment lost 1 base and the J segment 7 bases; nucleotides outside the gene matches: 3. Germline CDR1 is MGHRA and CDR2 is YSYEKL. The CDR3 DNA follows: TGCGCCAGCAGCCAAGGACTAGCGGGATGGAATGAGCAGTTCTTC. Translation gives CASSQGLAGWNEQFF.